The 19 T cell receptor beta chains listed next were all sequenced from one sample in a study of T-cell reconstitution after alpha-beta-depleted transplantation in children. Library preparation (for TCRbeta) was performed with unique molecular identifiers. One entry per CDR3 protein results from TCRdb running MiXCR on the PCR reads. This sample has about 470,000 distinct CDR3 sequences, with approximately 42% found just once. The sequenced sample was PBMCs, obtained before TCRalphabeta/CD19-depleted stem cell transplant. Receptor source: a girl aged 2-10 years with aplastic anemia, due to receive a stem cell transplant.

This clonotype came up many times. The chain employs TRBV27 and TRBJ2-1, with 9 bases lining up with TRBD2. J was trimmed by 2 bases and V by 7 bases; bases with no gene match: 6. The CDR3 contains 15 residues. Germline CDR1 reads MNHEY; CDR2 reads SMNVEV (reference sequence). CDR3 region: CASMLTSGTYNEQFF. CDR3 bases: TGTGCCAGCATGCTGACTAGCGGAACCTACAATGAGCAGTTCTTC.

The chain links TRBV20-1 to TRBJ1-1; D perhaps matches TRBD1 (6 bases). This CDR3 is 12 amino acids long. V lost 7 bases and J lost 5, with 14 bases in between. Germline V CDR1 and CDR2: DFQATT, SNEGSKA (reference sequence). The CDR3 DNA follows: TGCAGTGGAGGGGGGCTAGGAACTGAAGCTTTCTTT. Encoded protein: CSGGGLGTEAFF.

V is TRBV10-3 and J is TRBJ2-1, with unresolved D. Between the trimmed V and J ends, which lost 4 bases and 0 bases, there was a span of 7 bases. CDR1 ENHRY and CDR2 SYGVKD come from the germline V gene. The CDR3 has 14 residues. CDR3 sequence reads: CAISAPSSYNEQFF. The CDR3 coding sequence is TGTGCCATCAGTGCCCCGAGCTCCTACAATGAGCAGTTCTTC.

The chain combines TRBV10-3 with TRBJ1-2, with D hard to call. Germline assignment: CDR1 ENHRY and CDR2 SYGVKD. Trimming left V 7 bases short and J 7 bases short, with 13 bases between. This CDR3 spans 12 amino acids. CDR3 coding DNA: TGTGCCATCATGGTTGGGGATGTTGGCTACACCTTC. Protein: CAIMVGDVGYTF.

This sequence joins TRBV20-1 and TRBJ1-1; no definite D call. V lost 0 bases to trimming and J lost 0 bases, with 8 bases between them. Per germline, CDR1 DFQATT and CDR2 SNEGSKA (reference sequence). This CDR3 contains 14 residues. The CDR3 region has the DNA TGCAGTGCTAGAGATGCCAGGATGAACACTGAAGCTTTCTTT. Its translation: CSARDARMNTEAFF.

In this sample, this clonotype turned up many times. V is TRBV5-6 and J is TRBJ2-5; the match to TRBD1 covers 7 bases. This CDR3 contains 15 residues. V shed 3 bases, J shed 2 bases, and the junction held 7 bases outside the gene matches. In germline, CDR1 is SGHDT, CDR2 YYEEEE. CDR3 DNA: TGTGCCAGCAGCTGGGCTAGGACAGGACAAGAGACCCAGTACTTC. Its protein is CASSWARTGQETQYF.

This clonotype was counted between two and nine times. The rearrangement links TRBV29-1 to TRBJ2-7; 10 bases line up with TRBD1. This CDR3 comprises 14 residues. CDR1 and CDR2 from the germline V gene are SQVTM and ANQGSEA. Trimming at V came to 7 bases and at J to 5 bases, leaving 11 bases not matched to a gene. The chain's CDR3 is CSAISDRGPDEQYF. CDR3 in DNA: TGCAGCGCTATATCCGACAGGGGGCCCGACGAGCAGTACTTC.

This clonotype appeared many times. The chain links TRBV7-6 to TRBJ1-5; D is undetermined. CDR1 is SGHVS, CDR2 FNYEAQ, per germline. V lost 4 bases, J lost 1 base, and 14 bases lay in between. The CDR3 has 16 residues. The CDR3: CASSYKAPPSNQPQHF. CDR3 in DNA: TGTGCCAGCAGCTATAAGGCCCCCCCAAGCAATCAGCCCCAGCATTTT.

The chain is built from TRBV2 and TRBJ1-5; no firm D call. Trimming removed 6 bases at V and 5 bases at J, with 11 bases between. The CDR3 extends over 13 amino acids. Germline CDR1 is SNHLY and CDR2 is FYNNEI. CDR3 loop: CASRLDRYQPQHF. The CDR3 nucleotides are TGTGCCAGCAGACTTGACCGGTATCAGCCCCAGCATTTT.

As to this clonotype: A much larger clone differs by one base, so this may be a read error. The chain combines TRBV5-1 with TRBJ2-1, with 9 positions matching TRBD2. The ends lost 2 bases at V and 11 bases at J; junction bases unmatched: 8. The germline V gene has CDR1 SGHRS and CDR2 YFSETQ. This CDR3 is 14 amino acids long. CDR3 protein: CASSLAGGGHKQFF. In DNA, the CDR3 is TGCGCCAGCAGCTTAGCGGGAGGCGGACATAAGCAGTTCTTC.

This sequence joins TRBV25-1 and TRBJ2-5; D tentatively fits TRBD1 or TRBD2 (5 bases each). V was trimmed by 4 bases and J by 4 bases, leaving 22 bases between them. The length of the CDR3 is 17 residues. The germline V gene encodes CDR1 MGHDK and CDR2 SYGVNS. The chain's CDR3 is CASSGTGWGTMGETQYF. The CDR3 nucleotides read TGTGCCAGCAGTGGAACCGGGTGGGGGACGATGGGAGAGACCCAGTACTTC.

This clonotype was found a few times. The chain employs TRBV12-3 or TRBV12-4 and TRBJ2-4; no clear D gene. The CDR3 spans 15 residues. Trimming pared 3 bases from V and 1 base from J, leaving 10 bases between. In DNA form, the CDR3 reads TGTGCCAGCAGTTTGATCCAAGGGGCCAAAAACATTCAGTACTTC. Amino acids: CASSLIQGAKNIQYF.

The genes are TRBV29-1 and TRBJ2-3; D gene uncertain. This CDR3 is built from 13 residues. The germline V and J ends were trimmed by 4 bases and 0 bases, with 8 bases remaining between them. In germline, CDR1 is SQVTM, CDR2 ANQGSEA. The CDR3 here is CSVGLGSTDTQYF. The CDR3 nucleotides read TGCAGCGTTGGGTTGGGGAGCACAGATACGCAGTATTTT.

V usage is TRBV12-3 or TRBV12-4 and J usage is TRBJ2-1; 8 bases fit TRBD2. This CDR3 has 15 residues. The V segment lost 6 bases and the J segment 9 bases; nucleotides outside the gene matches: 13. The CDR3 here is CASSLGVSGGSEQFF. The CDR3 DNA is TGTGCCAGCAGCCTCGGGGTATCGGGAGGGAGTGAGCAGTTCTTC.

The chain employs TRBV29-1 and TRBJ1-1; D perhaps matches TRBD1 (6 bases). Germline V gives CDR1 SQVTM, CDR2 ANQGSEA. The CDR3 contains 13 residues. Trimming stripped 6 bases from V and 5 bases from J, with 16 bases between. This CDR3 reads CSVADRRETEAFF. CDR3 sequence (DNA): TGCAGCGTAGCCGACAGGCGGGAAACTGAAGCTTTCTTT.

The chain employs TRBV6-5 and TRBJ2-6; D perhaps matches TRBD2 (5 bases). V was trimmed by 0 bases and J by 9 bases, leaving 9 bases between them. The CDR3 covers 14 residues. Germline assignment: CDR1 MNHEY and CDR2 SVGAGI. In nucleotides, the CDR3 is TGTGCCAGCAGTTACTCACGAGGACTCAACGTCCTGACTTTC. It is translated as CASSYSRGLNVLTF.

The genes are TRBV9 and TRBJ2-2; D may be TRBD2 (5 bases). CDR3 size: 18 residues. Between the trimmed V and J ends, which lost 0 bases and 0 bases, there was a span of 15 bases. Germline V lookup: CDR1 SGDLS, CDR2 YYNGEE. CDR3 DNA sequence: TGTGCCAGCAGCGTAGATCAGAGGGTGCCCGCGAACACCGGGGAGCTGTTTTTT. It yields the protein CASSVDQRVPANTGELFF.

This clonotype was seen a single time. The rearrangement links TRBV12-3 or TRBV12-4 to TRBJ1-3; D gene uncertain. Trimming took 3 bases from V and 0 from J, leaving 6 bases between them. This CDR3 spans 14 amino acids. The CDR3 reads CASSFKTSGNTIYF. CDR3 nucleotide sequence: TGTGCCAGCAGTTTTAAGACCTCTGGAAACACCATATATTTT.

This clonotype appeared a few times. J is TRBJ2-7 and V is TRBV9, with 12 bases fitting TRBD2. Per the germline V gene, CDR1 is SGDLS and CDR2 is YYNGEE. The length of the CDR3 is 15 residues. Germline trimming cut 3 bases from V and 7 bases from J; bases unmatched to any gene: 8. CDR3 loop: CASSAASGRAGEQYF. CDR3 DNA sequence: TGTGCCAGCAGCGCCGCTAGCGGGAGGGCCGGAGAGCAGTACTTC.